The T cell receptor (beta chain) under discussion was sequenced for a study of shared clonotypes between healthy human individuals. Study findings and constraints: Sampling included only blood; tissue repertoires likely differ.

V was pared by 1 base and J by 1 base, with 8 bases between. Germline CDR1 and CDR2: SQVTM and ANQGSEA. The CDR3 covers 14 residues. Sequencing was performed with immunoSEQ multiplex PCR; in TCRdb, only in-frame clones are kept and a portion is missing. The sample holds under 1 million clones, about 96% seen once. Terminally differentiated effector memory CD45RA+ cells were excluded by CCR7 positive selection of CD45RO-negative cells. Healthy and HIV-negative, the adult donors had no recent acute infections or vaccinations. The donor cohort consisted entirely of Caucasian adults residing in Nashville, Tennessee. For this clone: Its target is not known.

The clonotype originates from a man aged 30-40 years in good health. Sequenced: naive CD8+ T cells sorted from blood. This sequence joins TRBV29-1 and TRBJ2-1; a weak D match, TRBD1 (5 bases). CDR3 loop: CSVEGTNSYNEQFF. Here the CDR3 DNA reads TGCAGCGTTGAAGGGACAAATTCCTACAATGAGCAGTTCTTC.